Sequencing of this T cell receptor (beta chain) was carried out in a study of blood T cell repertoires in COVID-19. Only in-frame clones appear in the TCRdb table, and some are missing; sequencing was by immunoSEQ multiplex PCR. The sample contains 300,000 or so clones, about nine tenths of which appear only once. Seattle patient enrollment occurred during active infection, with longitudinal follow-up thereafter. The CDR3 has 14 amino acids. V lost 6 bases, J lost 7 bases, and 6 bases stayed unmatched. CDR1 is SNHLY and CDR2 is FYNNEI in the germline V gene. The sequence was obtained from a woman aged 25-40 years with COVID-19, enrolled during active disease. The sample comprised peripheral blood. The genes are TRBV2 and TRBJ2-2; TRBD1 agrees at 9 bases. Here the CDR3 reads CASSRDREIGELFF. The CDR3 DNA reads as TGTGCCAGCAGCCGGGACAGGGAGATCGGGGAGCTGTTTTTT.